The T cell receptor beta chain under discussion was sequenced for a study of blood T cells in healthy people across ages. Together with a sample-barcoded 5' primer, a J-beta primer mix was included in a second PCR lasting about 7 to 12 cycles. All cDNA molecules were each tagged by a template-switch adaptor with 12 random nucleotides. TCRdb independently ran MiXCR on the 5' RACE reads; one entry per CDR3 protein. This table has 980,000 or so distinct CDR3 sequences, roughly 43% appearing once. Regarding the study as a whole: As age increased, TCR beta diversity per million T cells fell in a roughly linear fashion.

Turning to this clonotype: Antigen specificity is unknown.

Donors gave about 9.3 milliliters of peripheral blood apiece. The amount of total RNA extracted per sample was at least 5 micrograms. This TCR came from a man aged 25-45 years in good health. Sequenced: blood.

CDR3 in DNA: TGTGCCAGCAGGAACGCAGAGGGCATGGGTGAGCAGTTCTTC. The encoded protein is CASRNAEGMGEQFF. The V and J genes are TRBV9 and TRBJ2-1; D might be TRBD2 (5 bases). The CDR3 runs to 14 residues. V lost 5 bases to trimming and J lost 9 bases, with 18 bases between them. The germline V gene has CDR1 SGDLS and CDR2 YYNGEE.